This T cell receptor (beta chain) is from a study of technical replicates of blood from a few donors. Germline CDR1 reads GTSNPN; CDR2 reads SVGIG (reference sequence). V was clipped by 3 bases and J by 7 bases, with 9 bases between them. This CDR3 is 12 amino acids long. Profiled with immunoSEQ multiplex PCR; TCRdb holds only in-frame clones, not every one. This table has 65,000 to 80,000 clones, about 92% appearing once. This clone was counted a single time. The rearrangement links TRBV30 to TRBJ2-2; TRBD1 might be the D (5 bases). This receptor was identified in a human donor in good health. The sequenced sample consisted of T cells isolated from PBMCs. The DNA of the CDR3 is TGTGCCTGGAGCCCCAGGGTCGGGGAGCTGTTTTTT. This sequence encodes CAWSPRVGELFF.